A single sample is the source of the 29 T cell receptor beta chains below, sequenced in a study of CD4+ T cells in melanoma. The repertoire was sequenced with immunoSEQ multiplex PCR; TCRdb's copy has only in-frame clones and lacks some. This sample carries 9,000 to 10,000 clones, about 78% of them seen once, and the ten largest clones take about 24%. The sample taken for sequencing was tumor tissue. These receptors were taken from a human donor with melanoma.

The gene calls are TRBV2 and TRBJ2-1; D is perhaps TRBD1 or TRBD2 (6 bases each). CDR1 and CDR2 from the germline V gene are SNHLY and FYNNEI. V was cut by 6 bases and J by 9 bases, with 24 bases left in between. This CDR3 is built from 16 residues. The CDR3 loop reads CASRGDGGERSSEQFF. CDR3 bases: TGTGCCAGCAGAGGGGACGGGGGCGAGAGGTCTAGTGAGCAGTTCTTC.

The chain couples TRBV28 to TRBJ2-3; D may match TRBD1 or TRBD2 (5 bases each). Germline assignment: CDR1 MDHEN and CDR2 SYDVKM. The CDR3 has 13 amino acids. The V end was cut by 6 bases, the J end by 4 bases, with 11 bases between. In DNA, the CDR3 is TGTGCCAGCAGGGGACCCAATTCAGATACGCAGTATTTT. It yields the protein CASRGPNSDTQYF.

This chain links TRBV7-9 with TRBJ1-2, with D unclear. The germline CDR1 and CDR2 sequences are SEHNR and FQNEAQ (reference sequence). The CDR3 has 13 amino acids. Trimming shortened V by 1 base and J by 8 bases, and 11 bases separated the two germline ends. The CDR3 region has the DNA TGTGCCAGCAGCTTAGTAACGGGTTGGGGCTACACCTTC. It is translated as CASSLVTGWGYTF.

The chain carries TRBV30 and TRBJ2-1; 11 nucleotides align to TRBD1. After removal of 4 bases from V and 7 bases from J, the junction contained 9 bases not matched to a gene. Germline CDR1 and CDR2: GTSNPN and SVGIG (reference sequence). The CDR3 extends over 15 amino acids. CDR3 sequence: CAWIARDRGTNEQFF. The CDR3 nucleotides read TGTGCCTGGATCGCACGGGACAGGGGGACTAATGAGCAGTTCTTC.

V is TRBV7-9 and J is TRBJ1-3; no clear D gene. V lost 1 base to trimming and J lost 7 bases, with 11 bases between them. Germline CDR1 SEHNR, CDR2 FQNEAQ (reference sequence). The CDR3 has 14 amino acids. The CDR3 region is CASSLEDPRNTIYF. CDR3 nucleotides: TGTGCCAGCAGCTTAGAGGACCCTAGGAACACCATATATTTT.

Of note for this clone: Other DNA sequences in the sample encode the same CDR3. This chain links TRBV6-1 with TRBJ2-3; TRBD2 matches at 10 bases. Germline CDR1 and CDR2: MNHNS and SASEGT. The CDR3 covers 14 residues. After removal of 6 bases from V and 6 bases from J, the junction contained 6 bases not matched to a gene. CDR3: CASRASGGADTQYF. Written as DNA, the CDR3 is TGTGCCAGCAGAGCGAGCGGGGGGGCTGATACGCAGTATTTT.

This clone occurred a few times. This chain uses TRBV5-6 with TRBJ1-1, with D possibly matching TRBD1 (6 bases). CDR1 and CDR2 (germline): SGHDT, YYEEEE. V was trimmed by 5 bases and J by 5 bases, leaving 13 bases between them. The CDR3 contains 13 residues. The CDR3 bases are TGTGCCAGCAGTTACAGGGAGGATACTGAAGCTTTCTTT. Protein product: CASSYREDTEAFF.

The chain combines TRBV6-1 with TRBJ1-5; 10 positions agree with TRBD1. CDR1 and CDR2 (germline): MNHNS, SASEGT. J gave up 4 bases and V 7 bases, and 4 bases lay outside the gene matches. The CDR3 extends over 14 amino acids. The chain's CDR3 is CASKDRGLNQPQHF. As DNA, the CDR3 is TGTGCCAGCAAAGACAGGGGGCTTAATCAGCCCCAGCATTTT.

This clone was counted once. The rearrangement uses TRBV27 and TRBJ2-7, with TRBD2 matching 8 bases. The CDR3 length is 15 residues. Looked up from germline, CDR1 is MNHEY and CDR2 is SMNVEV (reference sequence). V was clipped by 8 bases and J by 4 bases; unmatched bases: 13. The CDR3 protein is CASSDFAGGIYEQYF. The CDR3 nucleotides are TGTGCCAGCTCGGATTTTGCGGGGGGAATATACGAGCAGTACTTC.

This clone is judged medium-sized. The CDR3 sequence: CAISWDVKGEQYF. In DNA, the CDR3 is TGTGCCATCAGCTGGGACGTTAAAGGCGAGCAGTACTTC. The V gene is TRBV10-3, the J gene TRBJ2-7; D is perhaps TRBD1 or TRBD2 (5 bases each). Trimming left V 6 bases short and J 6 bases short, with 15 bases between. Per germline, CDR1 ENHRY and CDR2 SYGVKD. The CDR3 is made up of 13 amino acids.

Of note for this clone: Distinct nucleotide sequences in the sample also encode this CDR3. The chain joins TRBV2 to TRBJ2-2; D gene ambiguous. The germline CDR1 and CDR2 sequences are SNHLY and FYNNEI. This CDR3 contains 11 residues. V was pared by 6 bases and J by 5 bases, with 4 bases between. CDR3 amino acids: CASRGTGELFF. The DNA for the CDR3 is TGTGCCAGCAGAGGGACCGGGGAGCTGTTTTTT.

CDR3 sequence (DNA): TGTGCCAGCAGCTTAGAGGCGTCTCCGCAGTACTTC. Amino acid sequence: CASSLEASPQYF. The chain has TRBV7-9 and TRBJ2-7; D remains ambiguous. Germline V gives CDR1 SEHNR, CDR2 FQNEAQ (reference sequence). The CDR3 spans 12 residues. Trimming removed 1 base from V and 9 bases from J, with 10 bases in between.

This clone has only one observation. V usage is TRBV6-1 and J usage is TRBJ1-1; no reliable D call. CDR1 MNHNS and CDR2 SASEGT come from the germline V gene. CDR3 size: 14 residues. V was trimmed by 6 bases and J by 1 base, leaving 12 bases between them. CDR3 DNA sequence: TGTGCCAGCAGAGACCGGGGATGGAACACTGAAGCTTTCTTT. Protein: CASRDRGWNTEAFF.

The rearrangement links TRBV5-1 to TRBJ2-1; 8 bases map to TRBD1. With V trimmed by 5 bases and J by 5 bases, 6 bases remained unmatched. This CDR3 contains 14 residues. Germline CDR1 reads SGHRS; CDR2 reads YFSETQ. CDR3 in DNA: TGCGCCAGCAGTATGACAGGGGTCGACAATGAGCAGTTCTTC. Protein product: CASSMTGVDNEQFF.

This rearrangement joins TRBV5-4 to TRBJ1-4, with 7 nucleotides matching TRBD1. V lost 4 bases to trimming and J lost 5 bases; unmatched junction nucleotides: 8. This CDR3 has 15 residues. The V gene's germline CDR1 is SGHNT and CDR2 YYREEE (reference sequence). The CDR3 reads CASSAGQYVNEKLFF. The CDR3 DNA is TGTGCCAGCAGCGCGGGACAGTATGTCAATGAAAAACTGTTTTTT.

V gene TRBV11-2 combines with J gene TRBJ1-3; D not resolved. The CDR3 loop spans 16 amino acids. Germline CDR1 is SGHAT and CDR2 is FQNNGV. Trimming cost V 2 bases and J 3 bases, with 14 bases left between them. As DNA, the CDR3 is TGTGCCAGCAGCTTAAGCTCAAGTGTAGGTGGAAACACCATATATTTT. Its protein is CASSLSSSVGGNTIYF.

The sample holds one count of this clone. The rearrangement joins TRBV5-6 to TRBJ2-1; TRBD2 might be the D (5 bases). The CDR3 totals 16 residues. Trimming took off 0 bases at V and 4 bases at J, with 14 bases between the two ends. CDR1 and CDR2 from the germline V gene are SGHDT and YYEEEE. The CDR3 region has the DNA TGTGCCAGCAGCTTGGGGCGCCTAGCTCCTTACAATGAGCAGTTCTTC. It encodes CASSLGRLAPYNEQFF.

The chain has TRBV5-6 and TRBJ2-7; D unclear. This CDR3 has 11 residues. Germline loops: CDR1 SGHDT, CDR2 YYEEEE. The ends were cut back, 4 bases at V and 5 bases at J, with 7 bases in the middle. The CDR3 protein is CASSLGHEQYF. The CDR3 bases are TGTGCCAGCAGCCTTGGCCACGAGCAGTACTTC.

CDR3 nucleotide sequence: TGTGCCAGCACCCCGGGAGGGAGAGCGACTGAAGCTTTCTTT. Residues: CASTPGGRATEAFF. The rearrangement joins TRBV28 to TRBJ1-1; D gene uncertain. Per germline, CDR1 MDHEN and CDR2 SYDVKM. Trimming removed 7 bases at V and 5 bases at J, with 17 bases between. The CDR3 has 14 amino acids.

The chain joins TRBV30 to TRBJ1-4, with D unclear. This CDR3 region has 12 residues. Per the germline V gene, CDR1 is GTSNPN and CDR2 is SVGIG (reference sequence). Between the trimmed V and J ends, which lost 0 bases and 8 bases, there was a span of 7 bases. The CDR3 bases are TGTGCCTGGAGTGTTCTGCCGGAAAAACTGTTTTTT. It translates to CAWSVLPEKLFF.

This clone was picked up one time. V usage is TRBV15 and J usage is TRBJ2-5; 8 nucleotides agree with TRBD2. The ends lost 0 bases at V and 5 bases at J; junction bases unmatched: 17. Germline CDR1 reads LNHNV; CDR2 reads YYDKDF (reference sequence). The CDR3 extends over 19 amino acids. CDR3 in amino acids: CATSRDNKLLRGGRETQYF. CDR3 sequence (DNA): TGTGCCACCAGCAGAGATAACAAATTGCTACGGGGGGGCAGGGAGACCCAGTACTTC.

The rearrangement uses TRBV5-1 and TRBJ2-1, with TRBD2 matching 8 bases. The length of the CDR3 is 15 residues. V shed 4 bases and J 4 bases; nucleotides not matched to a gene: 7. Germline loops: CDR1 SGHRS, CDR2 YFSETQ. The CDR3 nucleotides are TGCGCCAGCAGCCCGCGGGGGGCATTTTACAATGAGCAGTTCTTC. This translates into CASSPRGAFYNEQFF.

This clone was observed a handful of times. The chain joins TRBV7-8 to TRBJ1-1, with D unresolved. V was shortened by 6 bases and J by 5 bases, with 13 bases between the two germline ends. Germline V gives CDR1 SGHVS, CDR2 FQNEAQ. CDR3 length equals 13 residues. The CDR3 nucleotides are TGTGCCAGCAGTAACGAGGTTGGAACTGAAGCTTTCTTT. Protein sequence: CASSNEVGTEAFF.

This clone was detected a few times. The CDR3 reads CASSSRTSLWETQYF. The CDR3 DNA follows: TGTGCCAGCAGCTCCCGGACTAGTCTGTGGGAGACCCAGTACTTC. The chain couples TRBV11-2 to TRBJ2-5; 7 positions agree with TRBD2. The CDR3 is 15 amino acids. Germline V gene sequence: CDR1 SGHAT, CDR2 FQNNGV. With V trimmed by 4 bases and J by 5 bases, 10 bases remained unmatched.

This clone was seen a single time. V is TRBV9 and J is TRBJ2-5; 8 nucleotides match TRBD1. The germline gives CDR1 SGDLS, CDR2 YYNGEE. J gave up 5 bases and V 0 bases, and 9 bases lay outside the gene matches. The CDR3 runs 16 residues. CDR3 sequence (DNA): TGTGCCAGCAGCGTAGGCGGACAGGGAACGGGGGAGACCCAGTACTTC. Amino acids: CASSVGGQGTGETQYF.

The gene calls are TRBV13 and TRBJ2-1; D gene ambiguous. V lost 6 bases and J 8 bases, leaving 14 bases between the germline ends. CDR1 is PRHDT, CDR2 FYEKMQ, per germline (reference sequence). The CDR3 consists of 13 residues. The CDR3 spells CASSEFLAYEQFF. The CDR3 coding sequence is TGTGCCAGCAGTGAGTTCTTAGCATATGAGCAGTTCTTC.

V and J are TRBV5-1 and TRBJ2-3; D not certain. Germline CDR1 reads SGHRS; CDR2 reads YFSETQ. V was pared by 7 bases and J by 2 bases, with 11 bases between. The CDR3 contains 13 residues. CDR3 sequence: CASGDGTTDTQYF. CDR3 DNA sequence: TGCGCCAGCGGGGATGGTACCACAGATACGCAGTATTTT.

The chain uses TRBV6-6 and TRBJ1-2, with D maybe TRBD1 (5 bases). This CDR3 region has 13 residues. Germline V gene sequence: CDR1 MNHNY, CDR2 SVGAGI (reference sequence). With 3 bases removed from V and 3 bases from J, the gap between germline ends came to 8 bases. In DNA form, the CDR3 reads TGTGCCAGCAGTTATCAGGGTGACTATGGCTACACCTTC. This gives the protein CASSYQGDYGYTF.

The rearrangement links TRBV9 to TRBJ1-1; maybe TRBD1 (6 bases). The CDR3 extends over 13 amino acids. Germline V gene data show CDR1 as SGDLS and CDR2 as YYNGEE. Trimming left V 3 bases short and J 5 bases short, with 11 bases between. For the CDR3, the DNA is TGTGCCAGCAGCGCGACGGACAGAACTGAAGCTTTCTTT. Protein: CASSATDRTEAFF.